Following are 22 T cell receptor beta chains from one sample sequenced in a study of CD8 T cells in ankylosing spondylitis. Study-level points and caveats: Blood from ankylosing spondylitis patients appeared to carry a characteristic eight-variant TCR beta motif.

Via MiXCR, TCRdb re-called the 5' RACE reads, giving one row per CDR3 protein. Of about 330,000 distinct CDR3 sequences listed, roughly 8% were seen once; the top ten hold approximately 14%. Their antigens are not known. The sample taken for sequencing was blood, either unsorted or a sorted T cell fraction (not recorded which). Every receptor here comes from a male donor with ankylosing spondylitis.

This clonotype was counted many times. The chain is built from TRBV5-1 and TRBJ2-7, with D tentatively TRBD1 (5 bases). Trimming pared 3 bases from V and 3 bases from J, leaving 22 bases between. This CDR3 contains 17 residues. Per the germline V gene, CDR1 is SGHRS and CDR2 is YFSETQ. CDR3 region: CASSSPPGHDLYYEQYF. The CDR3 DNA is TGCGCCAGCAGCTCCCCGCCAGGGCACGATTTATACTACGAGCAGTACTTC. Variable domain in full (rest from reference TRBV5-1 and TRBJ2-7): KAGVTQTPRYLIKTRGQQVTLSCSPISGHRSVSWYQQTPGQGLQFLFEYFSETQRNKGNFPGRFSGRQFSNSRSEMNVSTLELGDSALYLCASSSPPGHDLYYEQYFGPGTRLTVT.

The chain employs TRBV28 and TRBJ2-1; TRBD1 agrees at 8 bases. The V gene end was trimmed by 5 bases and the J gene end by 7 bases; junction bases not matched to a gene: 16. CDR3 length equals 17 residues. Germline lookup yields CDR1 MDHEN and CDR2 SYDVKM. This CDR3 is CASSHYSATGVPNEQFF. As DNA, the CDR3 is TGTGCCAGCAGTCACTACTCGGCGACAGGGGTCCCTAATGAGCAGTTCTTC.

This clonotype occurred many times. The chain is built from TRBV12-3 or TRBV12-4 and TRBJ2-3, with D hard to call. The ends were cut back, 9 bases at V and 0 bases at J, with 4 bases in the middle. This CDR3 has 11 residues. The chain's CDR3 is CASTSTDTQYF. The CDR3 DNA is TGTGCCAGTACTAGCACAGATACGCAGTATTTT.

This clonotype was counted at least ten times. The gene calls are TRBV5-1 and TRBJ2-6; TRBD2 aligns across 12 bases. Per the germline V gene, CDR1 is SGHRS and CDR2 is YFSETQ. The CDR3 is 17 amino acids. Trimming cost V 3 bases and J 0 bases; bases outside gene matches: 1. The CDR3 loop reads CASSWGLAGSGANVLTF. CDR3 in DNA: TGCGCCAGCAGCTGGGGACTAGCGGGCTCTGGGGCCAACGTCCTGACTTTC.

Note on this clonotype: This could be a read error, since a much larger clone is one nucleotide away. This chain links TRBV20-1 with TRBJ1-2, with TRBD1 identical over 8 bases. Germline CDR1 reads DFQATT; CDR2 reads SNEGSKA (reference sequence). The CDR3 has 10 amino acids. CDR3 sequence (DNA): TGCGGTGCTAGTGGGGACAGGCAGATCTTC. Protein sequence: CGASGDRQIF.

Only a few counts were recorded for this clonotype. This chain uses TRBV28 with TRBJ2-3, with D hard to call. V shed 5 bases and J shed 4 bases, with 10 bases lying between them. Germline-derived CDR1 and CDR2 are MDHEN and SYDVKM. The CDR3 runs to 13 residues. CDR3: CASSPTLADTQYF. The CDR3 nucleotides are TGTGCCAGCAGTCCGACATTGGCAGATACGCAGTATTTT.

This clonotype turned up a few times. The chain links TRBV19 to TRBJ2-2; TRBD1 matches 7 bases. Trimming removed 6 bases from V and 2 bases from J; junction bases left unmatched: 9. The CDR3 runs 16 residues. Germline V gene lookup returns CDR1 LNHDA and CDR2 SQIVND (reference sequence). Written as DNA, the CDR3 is TGTGCCAGTAGACAGGACAGGACTTCAAACACCGGGGAGCTGTTTTTT. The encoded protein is CASRQDRTSNTGELFF.

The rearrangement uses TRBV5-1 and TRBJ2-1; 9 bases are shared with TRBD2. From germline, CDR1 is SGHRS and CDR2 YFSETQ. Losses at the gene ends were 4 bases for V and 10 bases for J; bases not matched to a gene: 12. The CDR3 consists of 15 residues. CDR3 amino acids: CASSPGTSPGREQFF. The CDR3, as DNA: TGCGCCAGCAGCCCCGGGACTAGCCCGGGACGCGAGCAGTTCTTC.

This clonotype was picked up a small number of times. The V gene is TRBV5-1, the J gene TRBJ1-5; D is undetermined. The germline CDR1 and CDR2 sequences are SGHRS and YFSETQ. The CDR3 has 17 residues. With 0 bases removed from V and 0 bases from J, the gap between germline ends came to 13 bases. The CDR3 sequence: CASSLAAIGDSNQPQHF. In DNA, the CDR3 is TGCGCCAGCAGCTTGGCCGCCATTGGGGATAGCAATCAGCCCCAGCATTTT.

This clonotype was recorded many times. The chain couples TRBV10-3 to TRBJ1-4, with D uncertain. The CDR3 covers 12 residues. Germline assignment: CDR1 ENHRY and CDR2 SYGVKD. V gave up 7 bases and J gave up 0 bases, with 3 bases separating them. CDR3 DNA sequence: TGTGCCATCAAAGCAACTAATGAAAAACTGTTTTTT. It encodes CAIKATNEKLFF.

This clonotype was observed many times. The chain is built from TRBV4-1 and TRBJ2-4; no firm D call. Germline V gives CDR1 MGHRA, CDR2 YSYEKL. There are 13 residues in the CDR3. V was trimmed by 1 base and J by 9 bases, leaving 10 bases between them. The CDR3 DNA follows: TGCGCCAGCAGCCAAGCAAATTGGGGCATTCAGTACTTC. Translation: CASSQANWGIQYF.

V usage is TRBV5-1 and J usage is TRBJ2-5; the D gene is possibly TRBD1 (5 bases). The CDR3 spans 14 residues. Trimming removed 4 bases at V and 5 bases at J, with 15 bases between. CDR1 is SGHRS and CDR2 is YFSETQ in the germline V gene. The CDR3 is CASSPRSGRETQYF. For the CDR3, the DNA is TGCGCCAGCAGCCCGAGGTCAGGGCGGGAGACCCAGTACTTC.

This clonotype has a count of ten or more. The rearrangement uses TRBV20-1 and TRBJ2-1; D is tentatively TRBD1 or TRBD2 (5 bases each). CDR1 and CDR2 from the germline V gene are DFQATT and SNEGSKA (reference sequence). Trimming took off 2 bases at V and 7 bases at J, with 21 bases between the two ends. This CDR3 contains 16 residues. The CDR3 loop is CSARIWVGAGRNEQFF. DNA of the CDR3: TGCAGTGCTAGAATCTGGGTCGGGGCAGGTAGGAATGAGCAGTTCTTC.

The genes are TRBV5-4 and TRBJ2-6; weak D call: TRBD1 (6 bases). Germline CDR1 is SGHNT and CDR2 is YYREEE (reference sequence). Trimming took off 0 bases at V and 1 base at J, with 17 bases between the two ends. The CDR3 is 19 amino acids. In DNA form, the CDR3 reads TGTGCCAGCAGCTTGGCCCCTCATGGCCAGGGGTCTGGGGCCAACGTCCTGACTTTC. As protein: CASSLAPHGQGSGANVLTF. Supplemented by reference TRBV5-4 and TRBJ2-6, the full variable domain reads ETGVTQSPTHLIKTRGQQVTLRCSSQSGHNTVSWYQQALGQGPQFIFQYYREEENGRGNFPPRFSGLQFPNYSSELNVNALELDDSALYLCASSLAPHGQGSGANVLTFGAGSRLTVL.

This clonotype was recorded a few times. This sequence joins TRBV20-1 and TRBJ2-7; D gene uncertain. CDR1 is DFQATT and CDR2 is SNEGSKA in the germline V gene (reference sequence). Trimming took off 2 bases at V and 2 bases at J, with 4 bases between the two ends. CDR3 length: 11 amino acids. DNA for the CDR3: TGCAGTGCTAGACATACCTACGAGCAGTACTTC. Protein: CSARHTYEQYF.

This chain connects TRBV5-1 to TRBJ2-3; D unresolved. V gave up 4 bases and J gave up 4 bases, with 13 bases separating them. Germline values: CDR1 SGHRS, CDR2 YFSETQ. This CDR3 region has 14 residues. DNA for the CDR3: TGCGCCAGCAGCACATTCAGCGAGTCAGATACGCAGTATTTT. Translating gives CASSTFSESDTQYF.

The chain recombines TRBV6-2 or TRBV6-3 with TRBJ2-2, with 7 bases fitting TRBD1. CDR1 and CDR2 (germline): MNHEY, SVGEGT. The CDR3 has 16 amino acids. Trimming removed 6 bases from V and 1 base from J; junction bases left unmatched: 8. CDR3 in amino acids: CASRPAGTENTGELFF. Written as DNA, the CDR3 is TGTGCCAGCAGACCCGCAGGGACAGAGAACACCGGGGAGCTGTTTTTT.

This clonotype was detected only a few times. The CDR3 reads CASSATGGGLPEAFF. For the CDR3, the DNA is TGTGCCAGCAGCGCCACCGGAGGGGGACTCCCTGAAGCTTTCTTT. The gene calls are TRBV9 and TRBJ1-1; weak D call: TRBD1 (6 bases). The V and J ends lost 3 bases and 6 bases respectively, with 18 bases between them. There are 15 residues in the CDR3. The V gene's germline CDR1 is SGDLS and CDR2 YYNGEE.

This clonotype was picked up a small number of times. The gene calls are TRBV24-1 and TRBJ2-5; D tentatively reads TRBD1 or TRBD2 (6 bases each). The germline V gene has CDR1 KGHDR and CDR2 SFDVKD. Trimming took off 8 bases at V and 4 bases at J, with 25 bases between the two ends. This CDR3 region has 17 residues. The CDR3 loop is CATTGGGVAQDGETQYF. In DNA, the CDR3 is TGTGCCACCACCGGGGGCGGTGTAGCACAAGATGGAGAGACCCAGTACTTC.

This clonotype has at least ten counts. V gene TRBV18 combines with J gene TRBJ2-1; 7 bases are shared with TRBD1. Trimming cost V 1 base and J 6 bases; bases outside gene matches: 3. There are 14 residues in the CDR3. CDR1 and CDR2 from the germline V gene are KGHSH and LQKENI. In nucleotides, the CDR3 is TGTGCCAGCTCACCACAGACAGGGTTCAATGAGCAGTTCTTC. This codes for CASSPQTGFNEQFF.

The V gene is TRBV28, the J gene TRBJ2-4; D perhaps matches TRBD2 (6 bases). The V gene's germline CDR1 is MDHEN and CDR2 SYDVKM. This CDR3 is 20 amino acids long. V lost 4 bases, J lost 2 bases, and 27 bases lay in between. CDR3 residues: CASSSPAQIVHGGTKNIQYF. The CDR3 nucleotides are TGTGCCAGCAGTTCCCCTGCGCAGATAGTCCATGGGGGGACCAAAAACATTCAGTACTTC.

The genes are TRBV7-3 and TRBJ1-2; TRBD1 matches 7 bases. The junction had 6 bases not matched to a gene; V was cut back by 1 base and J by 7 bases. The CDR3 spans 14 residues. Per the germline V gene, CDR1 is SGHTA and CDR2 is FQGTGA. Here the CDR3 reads CASSLNAQGFGYTF. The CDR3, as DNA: TGTGCCAGCAGCTTAAATGCACAGGGGTTTGGCTACACCTTC.